This TCR beta chain emerged from a study of cytomegalovirus exposure and HLA in healthy donors. 13 Jbeta primers and 60 Vbeta primers were used for the PCR. The repertoire was sequenced with immunoSEQ multiplex PCR; TCRdb's copy has only in-frame clones and lacks some. The sample has some 120,000 clones; 60% to 85% are singletons. The J segment lost 6 bases and the V segment lost 2 bases, leaving 11 bases of the junction unmatched. The CDR3 is 15 residues long. Germline-derived CDR1 and CDR2 are GTSNPN and SVGIG (reference sequence). Sequencing was done on a sample of PBMCs. The chain recombines TRBV30 with TRBJ1-2; 8 bases align to TRBD1. This TCR derives from a woman under 30 in good health and CMV-seronegative. The chain's CDR3 is CAWSISAGGVDGYTF. For the CDR3, the DNA is TGTGCCTGGAGTATTTCCGCAGGGGGCGTGGATGGCTACACCTTC.